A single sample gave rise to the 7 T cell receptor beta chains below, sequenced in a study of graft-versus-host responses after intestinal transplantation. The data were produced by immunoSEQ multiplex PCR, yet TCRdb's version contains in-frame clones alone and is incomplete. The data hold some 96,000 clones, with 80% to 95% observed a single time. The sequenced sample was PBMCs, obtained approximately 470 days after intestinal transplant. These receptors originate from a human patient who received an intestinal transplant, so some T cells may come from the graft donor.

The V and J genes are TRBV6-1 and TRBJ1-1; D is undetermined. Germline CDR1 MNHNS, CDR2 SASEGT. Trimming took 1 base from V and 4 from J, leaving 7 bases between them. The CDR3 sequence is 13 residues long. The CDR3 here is CASSEDWGTEAFF. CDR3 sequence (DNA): TGTGCCAGCAGTGAAGACTGGGGCACTGAAGCTTTCTTT.

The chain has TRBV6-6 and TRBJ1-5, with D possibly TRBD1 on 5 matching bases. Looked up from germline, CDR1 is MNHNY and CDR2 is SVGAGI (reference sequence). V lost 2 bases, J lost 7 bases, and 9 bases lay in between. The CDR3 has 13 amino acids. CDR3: CASSYVEGQPQHF. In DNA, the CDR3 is TGTGCCAGCAGTTACGTGGAGGGGCAGCCCCAGCATTTT.

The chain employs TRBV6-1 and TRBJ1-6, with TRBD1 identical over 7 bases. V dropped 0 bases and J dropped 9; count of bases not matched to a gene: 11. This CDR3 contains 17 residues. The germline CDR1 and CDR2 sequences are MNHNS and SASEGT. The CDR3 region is CASSEAPTGEGSSPLHF. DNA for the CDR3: TGTGCCAGCAGTGAAGCTCCTACAGGGGAAGGTAGTTCACCCCTCCACTTT.

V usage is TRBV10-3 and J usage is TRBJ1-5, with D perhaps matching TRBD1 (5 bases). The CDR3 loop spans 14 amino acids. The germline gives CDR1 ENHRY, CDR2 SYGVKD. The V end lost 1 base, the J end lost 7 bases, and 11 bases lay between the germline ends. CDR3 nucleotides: TGTGCCATCAGTGAGTTTAGGGGCGGGCAGCCCCAGCATTTT. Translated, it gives CAISEFRGGQPQHF.

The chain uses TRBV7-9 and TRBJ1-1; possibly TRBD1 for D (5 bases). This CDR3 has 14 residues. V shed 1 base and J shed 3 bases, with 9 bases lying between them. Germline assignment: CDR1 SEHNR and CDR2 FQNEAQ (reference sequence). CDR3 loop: CASSLVQGHTEAFF. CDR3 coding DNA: TGTGCCAGCAGCTTAGTTCAGGGCCACACTGAAGCTTTCTTT.

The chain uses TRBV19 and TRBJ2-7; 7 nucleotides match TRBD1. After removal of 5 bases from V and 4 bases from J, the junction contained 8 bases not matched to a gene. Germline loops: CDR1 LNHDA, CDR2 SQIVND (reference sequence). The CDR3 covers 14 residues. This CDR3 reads CASSPRTGRYEQYF. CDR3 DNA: TGTGCCAGTAGTCCACGGACAGGTCGGTACGAGCAGTACTTC.

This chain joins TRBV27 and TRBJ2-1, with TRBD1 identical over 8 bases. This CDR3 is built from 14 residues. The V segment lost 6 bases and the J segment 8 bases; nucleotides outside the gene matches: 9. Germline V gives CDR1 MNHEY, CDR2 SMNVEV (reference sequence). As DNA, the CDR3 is TGTGCCAGCAGCGACTCGGACAGGGCCCATGAGCAGTTCTTC. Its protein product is CASSDSDRAHEQFF.